Listed below are T cell receptor beta chains from one sample, sequenced in a study of graft-versus-host responses after intestinal transplantation. Antigen specificity for these receptors is unknown. Only in-frame clones appear in the TCRdb table, and some are missing; sequencing was by immunoSEQ multiplex PCR. This table holds about 48,000 clones, around nine tenths found once. The specimen was unstimulated CD4+ T cells sorted from spleen or lymph node cells, collected before transplant. These receptor sequences come from a human donor who was the organ donor for an intestinal transplant. CDR3s include the opening cysteine and the closing phenylalanine or tryptophan. A D gene is named only where the DNA matches it firmly. The size entry is marked missing in some rows and otherwise reads once, few, many or a size class.

cdr3_nt cdr3_aa v_call clone_size j_call d_call
TGTGCCAGCAGTTACGTGGGAAAACCTTCGAGTGGTGAAGCTTTCTTT CASSYVGKPSSGEAFF TRBV6-7 NA TRBJ1-1 NA
TGTGCCAGCAGTTTCAACTATGGCTACACCTTC CASSFNYGYTF TRBV28 NA TRBJ1-2 NA
TGTGCCAGCAGCCCCCGGGACAGGGGAGGCACAGATACGCAGTATTTT CASSPRDRGGTDTQYF TRBV4-2 NA TRBJ2-3 TRBD1
TGTGCCAGCAGCCTGGGGACAGATAGCACAGATACGCAGTATTTT CASSLGTDSTDTQYF TRBV5-4 NA TRBJ2-3 TRBD1
TGTGCCAGCAGCGCGGGAACAGGGGGCCGGGGCACTGAAGCTTTCTTT CASSAGTGGRGTEAFF TRBV7-6 few TRBJ1-1 TRBD1
TGTGCCAGCAGCCAAAACAGGGGGCAAGGCTACGAGCAGTACTTC CASSQNRGQGYEQYF TRBV4-2 NA TRBJ2-7 TRBD1
TGTGCCAGCAGCTTAGGAGGGACAGGCAACTATGGCTACACCTTC CASSLGGTGNYGYTF TRBV7-8 few TRBJ1-2 TRBD1
TGTGCCAGCAGCCTCTTAGCGGGAGAGACCCAGTACTTC CASSLLAGETQYF TRBV5-4 NA TRBJ2-5 TRBD2
TGTGCCAGCAGTTTACCCGGACAGGGGGGAACCTACGAGCAGTACTTC CASSLPGQGGTYEQYF TRBV28 NA TRBJ2-7 TRBD1
TGTGCCATCGGGGGAGGTCACTACGAGCAGTACTTC CAIGGGHYEQYF TRBV10-3 once TRBJ2-7 NA
TGTGCCAGCAGCTTAGTAGTCAAGAACAGGCCGAACACTGAAGCTTTCTTT CASSLVVKNRPNTEAFF TRBV7-6 NA TRBJ1-1 NA
TGTGCCATCAGTGAGTCGGACAGGGCAAATCAGCCCCAGCATTTT CAISESDRANQPQHF TRBV10-3 NA TRBJ1-5 TRBD1
TGTGCCAGCTCATGGACTAGCGGGACCGGAACGGCAGATACGCAGTATTTT CASSWTSGTGTADTQYF TRBV11-3 once TRBJ2-3 TRBD2
TGTGCCAGCAGTTTCTCGTCACAGGGAGGTGAGCAGTACTTC CASSFSSQGGEQYF TRBV7-2 NA TRBJ2-5 NA
TGCAGCTCAATCGGACGGCCGGGGTACAATGAGCAGTTCTTC CSSIGRPGYNEQFF TRBV29-1 NA TRBJ2-1 NA
TGCGCCAGCAGCCGGCGGACAAGCACAGATACGCAGTATTTT CASSRRTSTDTQYF TRBV4-1 NA TRBJ2-3 NA
TGTGCCAGCAGTGAGGACAGGGGGAATGAAAAACTGTTTTTT CASSEDRGNEKLFF TRBV25-1 NA TRBJ1-4 TRBD1
TGTGCCAGCAGTCCTCAACTAGCGGGAGACTACGAGCAGTACTTC CASSPQLAGDYEQYF TRBV28 NA TRBJ2-7 TRBD2
TGTGCCAGCAGCGGCCGGGACAGGGCCGTTTACTACACCTTC CASSGRDRAVYYTF TRBV5-8 NA TRBJ1-2 TRBD1
TGTGCCAGCATCTCTAGCCTTAGCACAGATACGCAGTATTTT CASISSLSTDTQYF TRBV28 NA TRBJ2-3 NA
TGCACCAGCAGCCAAGATAGGGGGGCAGGTGCGAACTCTGGGGCCAACGTCCTGACTTTC CTSSQDRGAGANSGANVLTF TRBV1 NA TRBJ2-6 NA
TGTGCCAGCACCTCTCCACTCTACGAGCAGTACTTC CASTSPLYEQYF TRBV7-8 NA TRBJ2-7 NA
TGTGCCAGCAGTTGGCGCGGGCACGGCACAGATACGCAGTATTTT CASSWRGHGTDTQYF TRBV27 NA TRBJ2-3 NA
TGTGCCAGCAGCTTTAGCGGGTACCAAGAGACCCAGTACTTC CASSFSGYQETQYF TRBV7-3 NA TRBJ2-5 TRBD2
TGTGCCATCAGCCGGGACAGAGGTTACAATGAGCAGTTCTTC CAISRDRGYNEQFF TRBV10-3 NA TRBJ2-1 TRBD1
TGTGCCAGCAGCGTAGAAGACACACCGAGAATGAACACTGAAGCTTTCTTT CASSVEDTPRMNTEAFF TRBV9 NA TRBJ1-1 NA
TGTGCCAGCAGTTTTTTTAGCGGGAGGACGGGGACCGGGGAGCTGTTTTTT CASSFFSGRTGTGELFF TRBV28 NA TRBJ2-2 TRBD2
TGTGCCAGCAGACCCACCACGGGGGGGGGTGAAGCTTTCTTT CASRPTTGGGEAFF TRBV6-5 few TRBJ1-1 NA
TGCGCCAGCAGCCAAAGCCCCGGACGGACTTTACAAGAGACCCAGTACTTC CASSQSPGRTLQETQYF TRBV4-1 NA TRBJ2-5 NA
TGTGCCAGCAGCACCAAACCTTACACCGGGGAGCTGTTTTTT CASSTKPYTGELFF TRBV5-8 few TRBJ2-2 NA
TGTGCCAGCAGCTTAGGGGCGACTGCCTCCTACAATGAGCAGTTCTTC CASSLGATASYNEQFF TRBV7-2 once TRBJ2-1 NA
TGTGCCAGCAGTTCTTCAGAGACCCAGTACTTC CASSSSETQYF TRBV6-5 NA TRBJ2-5 NA
TGTGCCAGCAGCCAAGATCAGGGTAGGGGCTACACCTTC CASSQDQGRGYTF TRBV5-4 NA TRBJ1-2 NA
TGTGCCAGCAGGCTCGGGACAGGGGGAGAGACCCAGTACTTC CASRLGTGGETQYF TRBV25-1 NA TRBJ2-5 TRBD1
TGTGCCAGCAGCAAAAGCGGGAGGGACAATGAGCAGTTCTTC CASSKSGRDNEQFF TRBV7-7 NA TRBJ2-1 TRBD2
TGTGCCAGCAGTTTCATGGGAATGAACACTGAAGCTTTCTTT CASSFMGMNTEAFF TRBV28 NA TRBJ1-1 NA
TGTGCCAGCAGTTCCCGGACCAGCTCCTACGAGCAGTACTTC CASSSRTSSYEQYF TRBV28 NA TRBJ2-7 NA
TGTGCCAGCAGTTATCTAGCGGGGGACAATGAGCAGTTCTTC CASSYLAGDNEQFF TRBV28 NA TRBJ2-1 TRBD2
TGTGCCATCAGTGACTACTCCTACGAGCAGTACTTC CAISDYSYEQYF TRBV10-3 NA TRBJ2-7 NA
TGCGCCAGCAGCTTGGGGGACCTCCTTGGGACTAGCGGATACTACGAGCAGTACTTC CASSLGDLLGTSGYYEQYF TRBV5-1 NA TRBJ2-7 TRBD2
TGTGCCAGCAGCTTGGGAGGTTTGGGGCAGGGGAGCGGAGAGACCCAGTACTTC CASSLGGLGQGSGETQYF TRBV5-4 NA TRBJ2-5 NA
TGTGCCAGCAGCTCGCCGGGACTAGCGGGAGGATACAATGAGCAGTTCTTC CASSSPGLAGGYNEQFF TRBV5-6 NA TRBJ2-1 TRBD2
TGTGCCAGCAGTTACTCAGGTGGGGAGCAGTACTTC CASSYSGGEQYF TRBV6-6 NA TRBJ2-7 NA
TGTGCCAGCAGGAAGATGGGGGAAGATACGCAGTATTTT CASRKMGEDTQYF TRBV28 NA TRBJ2-3 NA
TGTGCCAGCAGTTACTCGAGAGGGGAGTTCAACGAGCAGTACTTC CASSYSRGEFNEQYF TRBV6-6 once TRBJ2-7 NA
TGTGCCAGCTCACCACGGGGGGCTAGCGGGAGGTCCTACAATGAGCAGTTCTTC CASSPRGASGRSYNEQFF TRBV18 NA TRBJ2-1 TRBD2
TGTGCCAGCAGTCCGACAGGGGGCTTCATCGGGGAGCTGTTTTTT CASSPTGGFIGELFF TRBV6-5 NA TRBJ2-2 TRBD1
TGTGCCTGGAGTAGAGGGGCGGACCACTACAATGAGCAGTTCTTC CAWSRGADHYNEQFF TRBV30 NA TRBJ2-1 NA
TGTGCCAGCAGCCATCGCCGGGAAGCGGGCTCCTACGAGCAGTACTTC CASSHRREAGSYEQYF TRBV7-6 NA TRBJ2-7 NA
TGTGCCAGCAGCTCCGGGGTACGGGCTTCCTACGAGCAGTACTTC CASSSGVRASYEQYF TRBV7-2 NA TRBJ2-7 NA
TGTGCCTGGAGTCTCACGAGCCCGGACGGATCCTACGAGCAGTACTTC CAWSLTSPDGSYEQYF TRBV30 NA TRBJ2-7 NA
TGTGCCAGCAGCCCAGGACTAGCGGGAGAAGAGACCCAGTACTTC CASSPGLAGEETQYF TRBV7-2 NA TRBJ2-5 TRBD2
TGTGCCAGCAGTGAACAGAACACTGAAGCTTTCTTT CASSEQNTEAFF TRBV2 few TRBJ1-1 NA
TGTGCCAGCAGCTTAGATATTATCTATGGGGGTCGACTAGCGGGAGGCGAGCAGTACTTC CASSLDIIYGGRLAGGEQYF TRBV11-2 NA TRBJ2-7 TRBD2